These T cell receptor beta chains were read from a single sample in a study of cytomegalovirus exposure and HLA in healthy donors. TCRdb keeps only in-frame clones here, not all; method: immunoSEQ multiplex PCR. Of 70,000 to 100,000 clones in the sample, about two thirds were seen once. The sequenced sample was PBMCs. These receptor sequences come from a man in his fifties or sixties in good health and CMV-seronegative. Both conserved end residues are part of each CDR3. Fields, in order: V gene, CDR3 length, D gene, J gene, clone size, CDR3 DNA, CDR3 protein. The D gene is left open where the match is weak. Part of the rows lack a size; the others show once, few, many or a class for expanded clones.

TRBV6-1	14	TRBD2	TRBJ2-1	.	TGTGCCAGCAGATCGGGGGGGCCCCCCAATGAGCAGTTCTTC	CASRSGGPPNEQFF
TRBV5-4	15	TRBD1	TRBJ1-1	.	TGTGCCAGCAGCTATGAGGACAGGGTGAACACTGAAGCTTTCTTT	CASSYEDRVNTEAFF
TRBV5-6	15	.	TRBJ2-5	.	TGTGCCAGCAGCCCTCAGCCAGGGTACCAAGAGACCCAGTACTTC	CASSPQPGYQETQYF
TRBV4-2	14	.	TRBJ2-3	.	TGTGCCAGCAGCCTAGGGGTGGCCACAGATACGCAGTATTTT	CASSLGVATDTQYF
TRBV18	13	TRBD1	TRBJ1-2	.	TGTGCCAGCTCACCGACAGGGGAGGGAGGCTACACCTTC	CASSPTGEGGYTF
TRBV7-2	13	.	TRBJ2-5	.	TGTGCCAGCAGCTCTAGGGGACAAGAGACCCAGTACTTC	CASSSRGQETQYF
TRBV6-5	12	TRBD1	TRBJ2-7	.	TGTGCCAGCAGGGACAGGACCTACGAGCAGTACTTC	CASRDRTYEQYF
TRBV6-5	15	TRBD2	TRBJ2-5	.	TGTGCCAGCAGTTACTCGTCAGCGGGAAGAAAGACCCAGTACTTC	CASSYSSAGRKTQYF
TRBV18	15	TRBD1	TRBJ1-5	.	TGTGCCAGCTCACCTCAGGGGGCTGGCAATCAGCCCCAGCATTTT	CASSPQGAGNQPQHF
TRBV10-3	15	.	TRBJ1-2	.	TGTGCCATCTTCAGGACAGACTATCCGGGCTATGGCTACACCTTC	CAIFRTDYPGYGYTF
TRBV5-1	16	TRBD2	TRBJ2-3	.	TGCGCCAGCAGCTTGGAGCTAGCGGGAGTTGAAGATACGCAGTATTTT	CASSLELAGVEDTQYF
TRBV7-9	14	TRBD1	TRBJ1-2	.	TGTGCCAGCAGCTTAGTGACAGGGCCTTATGGCTACACCTTC	CASSLVTGPYGYTF
TRBV6-5	11	.	TRBJ1-4	few	TGTGCCAGCAGCACGGGAGAAAAACTGTTTTTT	CASSTGEKLFF
TRBV2	16	.	TRBJ1-6	once	TGTGCCAGCAGTGAATTGGGGGGAGGAGGTAAATCACCCCTCCACTTT	CASSELGGGGKSPLHF
TRBV7-9	13	.	TRBJ2-5	.	TGTGCCAGCAGCTTATCAGGGGCAGAGACCCAGTACTTC	CASSLSGAETQYF
TRBV5-1	17	TRBD2	TRBJ2-3	.	TGCGCCAGCAGCTTGGCTCGGACTAGCGGGGGGCGAGATACGCAGTATTTT	CASSLARTSGGRDTQYF
TRBV7-2	14	TRBD1	TRBJ1-4	.	TGTGCCAGCAGCTTGAGCAGGGGGAATGAAAAACTGTTTTTT	CASSLSRGNEKLFF
TRBV11-2	14	TRBD2	TRBJ2-5	.	TGTGCCAGCACCCCACTAGCGGGGGGGGAGACCCAGTACTTC	CASTPLAGGETQYF
TRBV25-1	15	.	TRBJ2-5	.	TGTGCCAGCAGTGAATCGCTGGCGGTCGACGAGACCCAGTACTTC	CASSESLAVDETQYF
TRBV5-1	16	TRBD1	TRBJ1-4	.	TGCGCCAGCAGCTTGACAGGGGCGGCTTCTAATGAAAAACTGTTTTTT	CASSLTGAASNEKLFF
TRBV28	12	.	TRBJ2-7	.	TGTGCCAGCAGTTTACGAGGGCTAGGGCAGTACTTC	CASSLRGLGQYF
TRBV10-3	13	.	TRBJ1-2	.	TGTGCCATCAGAGGGCGGGGGGACTATGGCTACACCTTC	CAIRGRGDYGYTF
TRBV9	15	TRBD1	TRBJ1-2	.	TGTGCCAGCAGCTTCGGGACAGGGGGCAACTATGGCTACACCTTC	CASSFGTGGNYGYTF
TRBV7-6	14	.	TRBJ2-3	.	TGTGCCAGCAGCTTGAGGGCCAGAGAGAATACGCAGTATTTT	CASSLRARENTQYF
TRBV13	15	TRBD1	TRBJ1-1	.	TGTGCCAGCAGCTTAGTCGGCAGGGGGCACACTGAAGCTTTCTTT	CASSLVGRGHTEAFF
TRBV10-2	13	.	TRBJ1-2	.	TGCGCCAGCAGTGAGTCGAACCAGAATGGCTACACCTTC	CASSESNQNGYTF
TRBV15	14	.	TRBJ2-3	.	TGTGCCACCAGCAGAGGGGGCAGCACAGATACGCAGTATTTT	CATSRGGSTDTQYF
TRBV7-6	12	.	TRBJ1-5	.	TGTGCCAGCAGCTTAACGGGTCAGCCCCAGCATTTT	CASSLTGQPQHF